The rows below give T cell receptor beta chains drawn from one sample of a study of regulatory dendritic cells for organ transplantation. Antigens for these TCRs are unknown. TCRdb keeps only in-frame clones here, not all; method: immunoSEQ multiplex PCR. This sample carries about 5,400 clones, roughly 79% of them seen once, and the ten largest clones take about 19%. Specimen: memory CD8+ T cells from blood cultured with regulatory dendritic cells. These receptors were obtained from a human donor in good health. Both conserved end residues are trimmed from each CDR3. The order of the fields is V gene, CDR3 length, CDR3 protein.

v_gene: TRBV6-5
len: 14
CDR3aa: ASSYSSGEMVNEQF

v_gene: TRBV28
len: 15
CDR3aa: ASSFQIRRESGGEQY

v_gene: TRBV30
len: 14
CDR3aa: AWSVHRTRPPGELF

v_gene: TRBV7-2
len: 13
CDR3aa: ASSLESGPNNEQF

v_gene: TRBV7-2
len: 12
CDR3aa: ASSFPSGGVQQY

v_gene: TRBV28
len: 11
CDR3aa: ASSFWFNTEAF

v_gene: TRBV6-1
len: 13
CDR3aa: ASSETGEGPDTQY

v_gene: TRBV11-2
len: 16
CDR3aa: ASSSRDGGAKVTGELF

v_gene: TRBV19
len: 16
CDR3aa: ASSARFIGGVRQETQY

v_gene: TRBV7-9
len: 12
CDR3aa: ASSLVGGDTEAF

v_gene: TRBV6-4
len: 13
CDR3aa: ASSDSLGGQGAQY

v_gene: TRBV11-2
len: 11
CDR3aa: ASSLSLPDTQY

v_gene: TRBV23-1
len: 12
CDR3aa: ASSQPDRNYGYT

v_gene: TRBV4-3
len: 13
CDR3aa: ASGSGGTISNEQF

v_gene: TRBV23-1
len: 12
CDR3aa: ASSRDRGGQPQH

v_gene: TRBV6-4
len: 13
CDR3aa: ASSDGTSGTDTQY

v_gene: TRBV6-1
len: 11
CDR3aa: ASGRDSRSPLH

v_gene: TRBV4-3
len: 12
CDR3aa: ASSPQGFESPLH

v_gene: TRBV6-4
len: 13
CDR3aa: ASSSGQGGTDTQY

v_gene: TRBV6-5
len: 13
CDR3aa: ASSQQGSGANVLT

v_gene: TRBV9
len: 13
CDR3aa: ASSVALAATDTQY

v_gene: TRBV9
len: 13
CDR3aa: ASSVAEGGNWEQY

v_gene: TRBV18
len: 12
CDR3aa: ASSPTAEGNTIY

v_gene: TRBV28
len: 12
CDR3aa: ASSFGGGNYEQY

v_gene: TRBV18
len: 18
CDR3aa: ASSPADRDTSGGALDTQY

v_gene: TRBV7-9
len: 15
CDR3aa: ASSSIGQGAGAYEQY

v_gene: TRBV6-4
len: 14
CDR3aa: ASSKDGGSGANVLT

v_gene: TRBV4-3
len: 14
CDR3aa: ASSQDTSGSYNEQF

v_gene: TRBV11-2
len: 12
CDR3aa: ASSHGGYTDTQY

v_gene: TRBV30
len: 12
CDR3aa: AWSYRGIPYGYT

v_gene: TRBV4-3
len: 13
CDR3aa: ASSQELAEYNEQF

v_gene: TRBV2
len: 9
CDR3aa: ASGRGQGLF

v_gene: TRBV9
len: 14
CDR3aa: ASSSLDERAFTEAF

v_gene: TRBV10-3
len: 12
CDR3aa: AISELRTLQPQH

v_gene: TRBV7-6
len: 11
CDR3aa: ASSSRDTDTQY

v_gene: TRBV4-1
len: 12
CDR3aa: ASSQEVAGNEQF

v_gene: TRBV11-3
len: 11
CDR3aa: ASSFRTYNEQF

v_gene: TRBV9
len: 13
CDR3aa: ASSEWASGGYEQF

v_gene: TRBV11-2
len: 11
CDR3aa: ASRAGGYNEQF

v_gene: TRBV7-6
len: 14
CDR3aa: ASSLVGLDSSYEQY

v_gene: TRBV10-3
len: 14
CDR3aa: AISEVPRRTTGELF

v_gene: TRBV4-2
len: 14
CDR3aa: ASSQDFRNSGNTIY

v_gene: TRBV7-9
len: 12
CDR3aa: ASSSTGERDTIY

v_gene: TRBV5-6
len: 13
CDR3aa: ASSLADISQETQY

v_gene: TRBV19
len: 11
CDR3aa: ASSIEMNTEAF

v_gene: TRBV6-1
len: 14
CDR3aa: ASSVSDSGTGDGYT

v_gene: TRBV6-1
len: 14
CDR3aa: ASSEEFVGRSYGQY

v_gene: TRBV4-2
len: 14
CDR3aa: ASSQDKGKGGTEAF

v_gene: TRBV7-3
len: 13
CDR3aa: ASSSNGLAEETQY

v_gene: TRBV5-6
len: 15
CDR3aa: ASSPGDATDSQETQY

v_gene: TRBV4-3
len: 11
CDR3aa: ASSQALFYEQY

v_gene: TRBV27
len: 12
CDR3aa: ASKEGTDSGPQF

v_gene: TRBV7-9
len: 15
CDR3aa: ASSHGPDRGFFNGYT